Below, one TCR beta chain is given with its context. Other DNA sequences in the sample encode the same CDR3. These data originate in a study of shared clonotypes between healthy human individuals. Generated by immunoSEQ multiplex PCR, the TCRdb table keeps only in-frame clones and is missing some. The sample has approximately 250,000 clones, 65% seen once. The CDR3 covers 14 residues. V gave up 0 bases and J gave up 1 base, with 6 bases separating them. Germline CDR1 is MDHEN and CDR2 is SYDVKM. Sequenced: memory CD4+ T cells sorted from blood. Sample subset: CD45RA-negative fraction. The chain recombines TRBV28 with TRBJ1-1; D might be TRBD1 (5 bases). The origin of this receptor is a man between 25 and 39 years old in good health. Here the CDR3 reads CASSLWGGNTEAFF. In DNA form, the CDR3 reads TGTGCCAGCAGTTTATGGGGGGGGAACACTGAAGCTTTCTTT.